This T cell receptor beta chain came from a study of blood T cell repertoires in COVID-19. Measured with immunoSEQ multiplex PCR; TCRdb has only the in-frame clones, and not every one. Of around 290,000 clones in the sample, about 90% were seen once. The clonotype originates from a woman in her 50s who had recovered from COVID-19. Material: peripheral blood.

As DNA, the CDR3 is TGTGCCAGCAGGCTACTAGCGCGGGAGACCCAGTACTTC. Translation: CASRLLARETQYF. The chain is built from TRBV6-5 and TRBJ2-5; 7 bases match TRBD2. Germline CDR1 reads MNHEY; CDR2 reads SVGAGI. This CDR3 region has 13 residues. V lost 6 bases to trimming and J lost 5 bases; unmatched junction nucleotides: 6.